The text below deals with one T cell receptor beta chain. Repertoires were generated with immunoSEQ multiplex PCR, while TCRdb's copy carries only in-frame clones and drops some. The table includes 130,000 to 150,000 clones, 88% detected once. This sample was included in a study of T cell responses to AZD1222 COVID-19 vaccine. V lost 0 bases and J 5 bases, leaving 12 bases between the germline ends. This CDR3 spans 15 amino acids. Per germline, CDR1 SGDLS and CDR2 YYNGEE. Sequencing used peripheral blood, obtained 28 days after the second dose of the MenACWY control vaccine. The receptor was isolated from an adult who received the MenACWY meningococcal vaccine as a control. This sequence joins TRBV9 and TRBJ1-3; no firm D call. Written as DNA, the CDR3 is TGTGCCAGCAGCGTAGATGGACTGCCCAGAAACACCATATATTTT. This translates into CASSVDGLPRNTIYF.